The next 25 T cell receptor beta chains were all read from a single sample in a study of T cell clonality in common variable immunodeficiency. Findings and limits, study-wide: Reportedly, TCR beta sequences from common variable immunodeficiency showed fewer deletions and N-nucleotide insertions.

Using immunoSEQ multiplex PCR, the repertoire was profiled, and TCRdb retains in-frame clones only, with some absent. The sample includes under 25,000 clones, none of them occurring once. Their recognized antigens are unknown. Source material: peripheral blood mononuclear cells. The receptors stem from a human donor with common variable immunodeficiency.

This clone was seen ten or more times. Sequencing ends 3 residues short of the CDR3 end; the germline J gene provides the rest. The chain carries TRBV20-1 and TRBJ2-3; no clear D gene. V shed 0 bases and J shed 0 bases, with 13 bases lying between them. This CDR3 contains 16 residues. CDR1 is DFQATT and CDR2 is SNEGSKA in the germline V gene (reference sequence). The covered CDR3 bases are TGCAGTGCTAGAGATTGGGCCGCGACCAGCACAGATACG. Its translation: CSARDWAATSTDT. The whole CDR3 is CSARDWAATSTDTQYF.

The CDR3 DNA, read in part, is TGCGCCAGCAGCTCCCAGGGAGTTGATGGC. Its protein product is CASSSQGVDG. The entire CDR3 protein is CASSSQGVDGYTF. The chain is built from TRBV5-1 and TRBJ1-2, with D possibly being TRBD1 (5 bases). Read sequence stops 3 residues before the CDR3 end, and the germline J gene provides the missing end. Germline V gene data show CDR1 as SGHRS and CDR2 as YFSETQ. The CDR3 has 13 amino acids. Trimming took 3 bases from V and 6 from J, leaving 12 bases between them.

This clone has just a few counts. The CDR3 end lies 3 residues beyond the end of the read and is filled in from the germline J gene. This chain links TRBV7-2 with TRBJ1-2; TRBD1 agrees at 9 bases. Trimming cost V 6 bases and J 4 bases; bases outside gene matches: 9. Germline loops: CDR1 SGHTA, CDR2 FQGNSA. The CDR3 extends over 15 amino acids. The CDR3 sequence: CASSSWDRDPYGYTF. The covered CDR3 bases are TGTGCCAGCAGTTCCTGGGACAGGGATCCCTATGGC.

This clone was seen ten or more times. The CDR3 end is not reached by the read, which stops 3 residues before it; the germline J gene fills it in. The chain recombines TRBV14 with TRBJ1-4, with a possible D match to TRBD1 (5 bases). Trimming removed 4 bases at V and 5 bases at J, with 14 bases between. The CDR3 is made up of 15 amino acids. CDR1 and CDR2 (germline): SGHDN, FVKESK. The sequenced CDR3 bases are TGTGCCAGCAGCCGGAAACAACGGGGGAATGAAAAA. Residues: CASSRKQRGNEK. In full, the CDR3 reads CASSRKQRGNEKLFF.

This clone has a handful of counts. The CDR3 end lies 3 residues beyond the end of the read and is filled in from the germline J gene. The chain employs TRBV6-2 or TRBV6-3 and TRBJ2-3; 8 bases match TRBD2. There are 15 residues in the CDR3. Germline V gene lookup returns CDR1 MNHEY and CDR2 SVGEGT. Unmatched junction bases numbered 9, after V lost 6 bases and J lost 4 bases. Partial CDR3 DNA: TGTGCCAGCAGACGAAGGACTAGCCCCGCAGATACG. This gives the protein CASRRRTSPADT. The entire CDR3 reads CASRRRTSPADTQYF.

As concerns this clone: The CDR3 end falls 3 residues outside the read, so it is completed with the germline J gene. This chain joins TRBV7-2 and TRBJ2-1, with 12 bases lining up with TRBD2. This CDR3 region has 13 residues. The germline gives CDR1 SGHTA, CDR2 FQGNSA. V was pared by 8 bases and J by 6 bases, with 2 bases of the junction left unmatched. The CDR3: CASSSGRANEQFF. Partial CDR3 DNA: TGTGCCAGCTCTAGCGGGAGGGCCAATGAG.

Comments on this clone: The read comes to an end 3 residues before the CDR3 does, leaving the germline J gene to fill in the end. The chain joins TRBV7-9 to TRBJ2-7; D is unclear. Germline V gene lookup returns CDR1 SEHNR and CDR2 FQNEAQ (reference sequence). The V gene lost 2 bases and the J gene lost 6 bases, with 8 bases spanning the gap. There are 12 residues in the CDR3. The covered CDR3 bases are TGTGCCAGCAGCTTACCCCTTCTCGAG. This translates into CASSLPLLE. The full CDR3 protein is CASSLPLLEQYF.

This clone has more than one count but fewer than ten. The read gets to within 3 residues of the CDR3 end, and the germline J gene fills in the rest. The V gene is TRBV7-2, the J gene TRBJ2-7; 8 bases are a match to TRBD2. This CDR3 is built from 14 residues. J lost 2 bases, V lost 1 base, and 1 base had no gene match. Germline V gene lookup returns CDR1 SGHTA and CDR2 FQGNSA. The CDR3 loop reads CASSLEGLAYEQYF. CDR3 DNA (partial): TGTGCCAGCAGCTTAGAGGGACTAGCCTACGAG.

Remarks on this clone: Read data end 3 residues before the CDR3 end; the end is taken from the germline J gene. The chain employs TRBV30 and TRBJ1-1; D is ambiguous. The CDR3 covers 11 residues. Looked up from germline, CDR1 is GTSNPN and CDR2 is SVGIG (reference sequence). Trimming left V 0 bases short and J 4 bases short, with 3 bases between. The CDR3 loop reads CAWSVGTEAFF. CDR3 DNA (partial): TGTGCCTGGAGTGTAGGCACTGAA. Based on the CDR3 plus reference TRBV30 and TRBJ1-1, the full variable domain is SQTIHQWPATLVQPVGSPLSLECTVEGTSNPNLYWYRQAAGRGLQLLFYSVGIGQISSEVPQNLSASRPQDRQFILSSKKLLLSDSGFYLCAWSVGTEAFFGQGTRLTVV.

The DNA read from the CDR3 is TGTGCCAGCAACCCTAGCGGGGTGTCCGGGGAG. Translation: CASNPSGVSGE. The whole CDR3 sequence is CASNPSGVSGELFF. The rearrangement links TRBV2 to TRBJ2-2; 9 positions agree with TRBD2. The sequence runs out 3 residues before the end of the CDR3; the remainder is reconstructed from the germline J gene. CDR1 and CDR2 (germline): SNHLY, FYNNEI. After removal of 7 bases from V and 6 bases from J, the junction contained 6 bases not matched to a gene. There are 14 residues in the CDR3.

The table lists this clone with a few counts. The CDR3 loop reads CASSLAEQGYGYTF. The sequenced part of the CDR3 DNA is TGTGCCAGCAGCTTAGCAGAACAGGGTTATGGC. The chain uses TRBV7-2 and TRBJ1-2, with D maybe TRBD1 (6 bases). Coverage ceases 3 residues before the CDR3 finishes, and the germline J gene fills in the end. This CDR3 has 14 amino acids. Trimming left V 0 bases short and J 5 bases short, with 10 bases between. Germline V lookup: CDR1 SGHTA, CDR2 FQGNSA.

As to this clone: The CDR3 extends 3 residues past the end of the read, so its final part is completed from the germline J gene. The chain employs TRBV19 and TRBJ2-5; TRBD2 matches 7 bases. There are 14 residues in the CDR3. Germline V gene lookup returns CDR1 LNHDA and CDR2 SQIVND (reference sequence). V dropped 2 bases and J dropped 5; count of bases not matched to a gene: 5. The CDR3 bases that were read are TGTGCCAGTAGTATATTTGCGGGGGACGAGACC. Translation: CASSIFAGDET. The whole CDR3 sequence is CASSIFAGDETQYF.

On this clone itself: The CDR3 end falls 3 residues outside the read, so it is completed with the germline J gene. The V and J genes are TRBV7-2 and TRBJ2-7, with D unclear. The CDR3 runs 14 residues. CDR1 SGHTA and CDR2 FQGNSA come from the germline V gene. The ends were cut back, 0 bases at V and 2 bases at J, with 8 bases in the middle. The CDR3 is CASSLAKVAYEQYF. CDR3 bases read: TGTGCCAGCAGCTTAGCGAAGGTCGCCTACGAG. The full variable domain, its missing parts supplied by reference TRBV7-2 and TRBJ2-7, is GAGVSQSPSNKVTEKGKDVELRCDPISGHTALYWYRQSLGQGLEFLIYFQGNSAPDKSGLPSDRFSAERTGGSVSTLTIQRTQQEDSAVYLCASSLAKVAYEQYFGPGTRLTVT.

Details on this clone: The missing CDR3 end, 3 residues past where the read stops, is filled in from the germline J gene. The chain uses TRBV7-9 and TRBJ2-2; tentatively, D is TRBD1 (5 bases). Trimming stripped 0 bases from V and 7 bases from J, with 9 bases between. The CDR3 has 14 amino acids. The germline CDR1 and CDR2 sequences are SEHNR and FQNEAQ (reference sequence). This CDR3 is CASSLAQGFGELFF. CDR3 DNA (partial): TGTGCCAGCAGCTTAGCCCAGGGTTTCGGGGAG.

Worth noting for this clone: The DNA ends 3 residues before the CDR3 does, and the rest of the CDR3 is filled in from the germline J gene. The chain is built from TRBV7-2 and TRBJ2-1, with D tentatively TRBD2 (5 bases). Germline CDR1 and CDR2: SGHTA and FQGNSA. V shed 3 bases and J shed 8 bases, with 11 bases lying between them. The CDR3 extends over 13 amino acids. Here the CDR3 reads CASSLASIYEQFF. CDR3 DNA, as far as it was read: TGTGCCAGCAGCTTGGCTAGCATCTATGAG.

In its sample, this clone was seen many times. The CDR3 end falls 3 residues outside the read, so it is completed with the germline J gene. The chain links TRBV20-1 to TRBJ2-1; 12 bases match TRBD2. V was clipped by 6 bases and J by 4 bases; unmatched bases: 7. Germline values: CDR1 DFQATT, CDR2 SNEGSKA (reference sequence). This CDR3 is built from 15 residues. Incomplete CDR3 DNA: TGCAGTGCCCCGACACTAGCGGGGGGATACAATGAG. Protein product: CSAPTLAGGYNE. The CDR3 reads in full as CSAPTLAGGYNEQFF.

A note on this clone: Coverage ceases 3 residues before the CDR3 finishes, and the germline J gene fills in the end. This chain links TRBV19 with TRBJ1-5, with 7 bases fitting TRBD1. The germline V gene encodes CDR1 LNHDA and CDR2 SQIVND (reference sequence). The junction had 8 bases not matched to a gene; V was cut back by 3 bases and J by 3 bases. The CDR3 extends over 16 amino acids. The DNA read from the CDR3 is TGTGCCAGTAGTATTCTGGGGACAGCTAACAATCAGCCC. It specifies CASSILGTANNQP. The full CDR3 protein reads CASSILGTANNQPQHF.

This clone was picked up a small number of times. The sequence runs out 3 residues before the end of the CDR3; the remainder is reconstructed from the germline J gene. The chain combines TRBV19 with TRBJ1-6; TRBD1 matches at 12 bases. The CDR3 has 18 amino acids. The junction had 13 bases not matched to a gene; V was cut back by 6 bases and J by 7 bases. CDR1 is LNHDA, CDR2 SQIVND, per germline (reference sequence). The part of the CDR3 DNA that was read is TGTGCCAGTAGACCTAAGCGTGCGGGACAGGGGGCGAATTCACCC. Amino acid sequence: CASRPKRAGQGANSP. Given in full, the CDR3 is CASRPKRAGQGANSPLHF.

This clone appeared a few times. Read data end 3 residues before the CDR3 end; the end is taken from the germline J gene. The chain joins TRBV7-3 to TRBJ1-1; tentative D call: TRBD1 (5 bases). Looked up from germline, CDR1 is SGHTA and CDR2 is FQGTGA. Trimming removed 5 bases from V and 1 base from J, with 11 bases in between. The CDR3 consists of 14 residues. The CDR3 sequence is CASSQGFWNTEAFF. The sequenced part of the CDR3 DNA is TGTGCCAGCAGCCAGGGTTTTTGGAACACTGAA.

This clone was observed a few times. The read ends 3 residues before the CDR3 terminus; that terminus is restored from the germline J gene. This sequence joins TRBV7-9 and TRBJ2-1, with 7 bases fitting TRBD1. The CDR3 extends over 15 amino acids. Losses at the gene ends were 6 bases for V and 2 bases for J; bases not matched to a gene: 7. Germline V gene data show CDR1 as SEHNR and CDR2 as FQNEAQ (reference sequence). CDR3 sequence reads: CASSYDRAAYNEQFF. The CDR3 DNA, read in part, is TGTGCCAGCAGTTATGACAGGGCGGCCTACAATGAG.

This clone has at least ten counts. The observed sequence ends 3 residues before the CDR3 terminus, with the missing tail filled in from the germline J gene. The V and J genes are TRBV5-1 and TRBJ2-2, with TRBD2 as a possible D gene (6 bases). With 2 bases removed from V and 4 bases from J, the gap between germline ends came to 15 bases. The CDR3 is 16 amino acids. From germline, CDR1 is SGHRS and CDR2 YFSETQ. CDR3 amino acids: CASSFLVGGRTGELFF. The sequenced CDR3 bases are TGCGCCAGCAGCTTCTTGGTGGGGGGACGCACCGGGGAG.

On this clone: The read is 3 residues too short to cover the CDR3 end, so that end is filled in from the germline J gene. V usage is TRBV18 and J usage is TRBJ2-3, with 8 nucleotides matching TRBD1. With 2 bases clipped from V and 2 bases from J, the junction kept 6 bases outside the gene matches. CDR1 is KGHSH, CDR2 LQKENI, per germline. The length of the CDR3 is 16 residues. CDR3 DNA, as far as it was read: TGTGCCAGCTCACCAGCCGGACAGGGATTCACAGATACG. It translates to CASSPAGQGFTDT. The CDR3 in full is CASSPAGQGFTDTQYF.

This clone was detected a few times. The read ends 3 residues early relative to the CDR3; the germline J gene fills the gap. V is TRBV19 and J is TRBJ1-1; weak D call: TRBD1 (6 bases). This CDR3 comprises 15 residues. CDR1 is LNHDA, CDR2 SQIVND, per germline (reference sequence). Trimming removed 10 bases at V and 0 bases at J, with 18 bases between. The part of the CDR3 DNA that was read is TGTGCCACTAAAGACAGGCGAAAAATGAACACTGAA. Translating gives CATKDRRKMNTE. The full-length CDR3 reads as CATKDRRKMNTEAFF.

Regarding this clone: The CDR3 end falls 3 residues outside the read, so it is completed with the germline J gene. Additional DNA sequences in this sample encode the identical CDR3. This chain connects TRBV19 to TRBJ2-5; 7 nucleotides align to TRBD1. CDR3 length equals 19 residues. Trimming at V came to 4 bases and at J to 3 bases, leaving 20 bases not matched to a gene. Per germline, CDR1 LNHDA and CDR2 SQIVND (reference sequence). The covered CDR3 bases are TGTGCCAGTAGTAGGAGGACAGGCGGGTACTCGTCGGATAAAGAGACC. This sequence encodes CASSRRTGGYSSDKET. The CDR3 in full is CASSRRTGGYSSDKETQYF.

In regard to this clone: Sequencing ends 3 residues short of the CDR3 end; the germline J gene provides the rest. The chain combines TRBV19 with TRBJ1-2, with no clear D. The V gene lost 3 bases and the J gene lost 5 bases, with 10 bases spanning the gap. Germline CDR1 is LNHDA and CDR2 is SQIVND (reference sequence). This CDR3 region has 13 residues. CDR3 region: CASSMYGVYGYTF. The DNA read from the CDR3 is TGTGCCAGTAGTATGTACGGGGTGTATGGC.